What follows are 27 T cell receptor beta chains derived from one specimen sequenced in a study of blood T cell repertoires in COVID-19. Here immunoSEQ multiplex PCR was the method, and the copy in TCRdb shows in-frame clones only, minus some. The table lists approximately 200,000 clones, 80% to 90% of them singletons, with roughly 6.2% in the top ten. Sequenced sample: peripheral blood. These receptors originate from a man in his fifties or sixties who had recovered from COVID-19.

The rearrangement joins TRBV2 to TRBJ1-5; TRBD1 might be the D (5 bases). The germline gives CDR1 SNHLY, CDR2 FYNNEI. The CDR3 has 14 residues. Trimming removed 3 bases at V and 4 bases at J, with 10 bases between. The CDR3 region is CASSDWAGNQPQHF. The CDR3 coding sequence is TGTGCCAGCAGTGATTGGGCAGGGAATCAGCCCCAGCATTTT. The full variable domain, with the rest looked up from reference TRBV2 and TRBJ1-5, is EPEVTQTPSHQVTQMGQEVILRCVPISNHLYFYWYRQILGQKVEFLVSFYNNEISEKSEIFDDQFSVERPDGSNFTLKIRSTKLEDSAMYFCASSDWAGNQPQHFGDGTRLSIL.

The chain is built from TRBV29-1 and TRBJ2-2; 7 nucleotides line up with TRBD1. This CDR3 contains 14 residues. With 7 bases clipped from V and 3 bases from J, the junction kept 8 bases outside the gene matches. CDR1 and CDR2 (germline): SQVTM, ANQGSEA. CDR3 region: CSGSQGTDTGELFF. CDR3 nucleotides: TGCAGCGGCTCACAGGGGACGGACACCGGGGAGCTGTTTTTT.

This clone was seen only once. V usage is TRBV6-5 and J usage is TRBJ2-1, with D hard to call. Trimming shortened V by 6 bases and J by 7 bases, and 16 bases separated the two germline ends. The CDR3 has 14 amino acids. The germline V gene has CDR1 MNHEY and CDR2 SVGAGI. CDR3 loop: CASSHPSTFNEQFF. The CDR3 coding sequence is TGTGCCAGCAGCCACCCGTCTACTTTTAATGAGCAGTTCTTC.

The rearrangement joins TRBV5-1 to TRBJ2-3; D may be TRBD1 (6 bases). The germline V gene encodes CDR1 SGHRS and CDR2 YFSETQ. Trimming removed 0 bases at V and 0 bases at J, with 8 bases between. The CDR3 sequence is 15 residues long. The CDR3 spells CASSLAGASTDTQYF. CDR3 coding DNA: TGCGCCAGCAGCTTGGCAGGGGCGAGCACAGATACGCAGTATTTT.

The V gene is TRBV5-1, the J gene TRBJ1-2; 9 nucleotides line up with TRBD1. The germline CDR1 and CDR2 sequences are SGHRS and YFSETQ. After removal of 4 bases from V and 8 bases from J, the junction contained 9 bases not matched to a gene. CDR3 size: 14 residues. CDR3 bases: TGCGCCAGCAGCAGGGCCGGGACAGGGCTCGGCTACACCTTC. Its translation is CASSRAGTGLGYTF.

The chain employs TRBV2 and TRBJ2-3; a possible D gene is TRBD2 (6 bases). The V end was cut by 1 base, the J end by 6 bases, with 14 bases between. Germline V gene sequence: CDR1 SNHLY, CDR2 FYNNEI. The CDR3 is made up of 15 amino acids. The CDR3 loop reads CASSEGFGGRDTQYF. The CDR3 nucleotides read TGTGCCAGCAGTGAAGGGTTCGGGGGAAGGGATACGCAGTATTTT. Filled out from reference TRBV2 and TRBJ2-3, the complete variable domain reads EPEVTQTPSHQVTQMGQEVILRCVPISNHLYFYWYRQILGQKVEFLVSFYNNEISEKSEIFDDQFSVERPDGSNFTLKIRSTKLEDSAMYFCASSEGFGGRDTQYFGPGTRLTVL.

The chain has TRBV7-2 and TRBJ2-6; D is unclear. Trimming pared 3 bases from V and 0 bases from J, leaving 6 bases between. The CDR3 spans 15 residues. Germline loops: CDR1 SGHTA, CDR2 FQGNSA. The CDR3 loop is CASSFQASGANVLTF. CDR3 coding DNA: TGTGCCAGCAGCTTTCAAGCCTCTGGGGCCAACGTCCTGACTTTC.

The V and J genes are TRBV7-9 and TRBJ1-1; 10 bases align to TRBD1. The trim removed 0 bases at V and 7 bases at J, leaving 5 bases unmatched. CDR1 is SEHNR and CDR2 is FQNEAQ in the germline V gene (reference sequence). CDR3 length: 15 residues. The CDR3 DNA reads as TGTGCCAGCAGCTTAGCGGACAGGGGGGCCAGTGAAGCTTTCTTT. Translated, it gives CASSLADRGASEAFF.

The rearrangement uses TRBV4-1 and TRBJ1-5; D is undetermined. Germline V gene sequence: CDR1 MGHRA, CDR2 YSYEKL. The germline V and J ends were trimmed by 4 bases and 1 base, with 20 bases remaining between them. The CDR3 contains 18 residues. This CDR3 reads CASSPTARSTVSNQPQHF. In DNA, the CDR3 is TGCGCCAGCAGCCCTACCGCTCGAAGTACGGTAAGCAATCAGCCCCAGCATTTT.

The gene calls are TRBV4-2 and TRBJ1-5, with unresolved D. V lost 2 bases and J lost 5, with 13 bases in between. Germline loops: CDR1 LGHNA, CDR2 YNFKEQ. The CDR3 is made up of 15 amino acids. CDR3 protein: CASSQNEADHQPQHF. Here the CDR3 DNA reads TGTGCCAGCAGCCAAAACGAGGCAGACCATCAGCCCCAGCATTTT.

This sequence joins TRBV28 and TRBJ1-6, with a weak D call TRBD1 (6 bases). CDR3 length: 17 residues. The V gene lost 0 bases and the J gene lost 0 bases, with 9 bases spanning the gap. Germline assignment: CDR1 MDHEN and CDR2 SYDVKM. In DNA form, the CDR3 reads TGTGCCAGCAGTTTATGGCAGGGGAGCTCCTATAATTCACCCCTCCACTTT. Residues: CASSLWQGSSYNSPLHF.

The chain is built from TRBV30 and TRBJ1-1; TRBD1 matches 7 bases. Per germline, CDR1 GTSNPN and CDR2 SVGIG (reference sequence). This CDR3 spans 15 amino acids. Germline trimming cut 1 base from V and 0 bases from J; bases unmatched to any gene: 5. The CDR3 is CAWSAEDRVNTEAFF. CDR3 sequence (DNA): TGTGCCTGGAGTGCGGAAGACAGGGTGAACACTGAAGCTTTCTTT.

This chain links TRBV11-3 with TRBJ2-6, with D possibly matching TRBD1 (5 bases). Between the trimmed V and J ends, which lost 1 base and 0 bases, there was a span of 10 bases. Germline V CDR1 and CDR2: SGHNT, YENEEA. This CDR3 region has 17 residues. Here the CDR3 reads CASSLGGALSGANVLTF. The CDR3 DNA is TGTGCCAGCAGCTTAGGTGGGGCCCTCTCTGGGGCCAACGTCCTGACTTTC.

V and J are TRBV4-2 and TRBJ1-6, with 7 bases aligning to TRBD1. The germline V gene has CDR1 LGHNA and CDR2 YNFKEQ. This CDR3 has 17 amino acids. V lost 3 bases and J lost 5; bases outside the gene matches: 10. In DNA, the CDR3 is TGTGCCAGCAGCCATATCCTGCGGCAGGGGGATAATTCACCCCTCCACTTT. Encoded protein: CASSHILRQGDNSPLHF.

CDR3 loop: CASSLLLGDGQMGGESPLHF. For the CDR3, the DNA is TGTGCCAGCAGCTTGTTGTTGGGAGACGGACAGATGGGGGGGGAGTCACCCCTCCACTTT. The chain links TRBV5-5 to TRBJ1-6; tentative D call: TRBD1 (6 bases). The CDR3 covers 20 residues. Trimming shortened V by 1 base and J by 10 bases, and 30 bases separated the two germline ends. CDR1 is SGHKS and CDR2 is YYEKEE in the germline V gene (reference sequence).

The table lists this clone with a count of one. CDR3 protein: CASSRSGVTYNEQFF. CDR3 in DNA: TGCGCCAGCAGCCGGTCGGGGGTAACCTACAATGAGCAGTTCTTC. This chain links TRBV5-1 with TRBJ2-1, with D perhaps TRBD2 (6 bases). Germline values: CDR1 SGHRS, CDR2 YFSETQ. CDR3 size: 15 residues. The ends were cut back, 4 bases at V and 2 bases at J, with 13 bases in the middle.

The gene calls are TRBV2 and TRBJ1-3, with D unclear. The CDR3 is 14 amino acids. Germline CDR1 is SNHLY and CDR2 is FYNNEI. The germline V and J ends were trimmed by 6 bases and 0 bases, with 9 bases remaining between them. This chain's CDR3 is CASRGGFSGNTIYF. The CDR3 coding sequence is TGTGCCAGCAGAGGAGGGTTCTCTGGAAACACCATATATTTT.

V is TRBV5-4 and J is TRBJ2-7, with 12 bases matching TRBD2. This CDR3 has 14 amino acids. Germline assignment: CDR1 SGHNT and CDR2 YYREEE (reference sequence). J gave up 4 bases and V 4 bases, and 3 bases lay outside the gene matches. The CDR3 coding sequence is TGTGCCAGCAGCCAAGGGACTAGCGGGTACGAGCAGTACTTC. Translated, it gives CASSQGTSGYEQYF.

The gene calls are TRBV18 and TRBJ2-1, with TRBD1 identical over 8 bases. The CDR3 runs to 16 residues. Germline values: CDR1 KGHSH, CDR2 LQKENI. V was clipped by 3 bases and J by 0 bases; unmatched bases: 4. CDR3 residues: CASSPMGQASYNEQFF. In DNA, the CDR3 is TGTGCCAGCTCACCTATGGGACAGGCCTCCTACAATGAGCAGTTCTTC.

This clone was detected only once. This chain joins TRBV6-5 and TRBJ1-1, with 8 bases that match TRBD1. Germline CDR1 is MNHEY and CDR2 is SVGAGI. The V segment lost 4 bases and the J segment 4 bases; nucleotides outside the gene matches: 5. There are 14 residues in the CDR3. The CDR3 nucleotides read TGTGCCAGCAGTTTCGACAGGGGCGGCACTGAAGCTTTCTTT. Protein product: CASSFDRGGTEAFF.

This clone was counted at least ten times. DNA of the CDR3: TGTGCCAGCAGCCCCCAAATTAGCGGGGGGGCCGGAAGCGAGCAGTACTTC. Protein sequence: CASSPQISGGAGSEQYF. This chain joins TRBV13 and TRBJ2-7, with 11 positions matching TRBD2. Germline trimming cut 5 bases from V and 6 bases from J; bases unmatched to any gene: 15. This CDR3 region has 17 residues. Germline V gene sequence: CDR1 PRHDT, CDR2 FYEKMQ (reference sequence).

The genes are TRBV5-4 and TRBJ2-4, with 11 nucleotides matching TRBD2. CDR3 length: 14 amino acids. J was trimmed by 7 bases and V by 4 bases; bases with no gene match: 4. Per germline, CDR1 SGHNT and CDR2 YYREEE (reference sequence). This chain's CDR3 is CASSVAGGGNIQYF. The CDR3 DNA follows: TGTGCCAGCAGCGTAGCGGGAGGGGGGAACATTCAGTACTTC.

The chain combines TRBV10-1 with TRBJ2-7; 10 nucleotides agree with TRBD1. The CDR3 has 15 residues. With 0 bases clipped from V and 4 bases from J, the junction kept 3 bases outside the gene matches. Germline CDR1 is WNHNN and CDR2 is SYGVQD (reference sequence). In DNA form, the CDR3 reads TGCGCCAGCAGTGAGTCGCAGGGACAGGGGTACGAGCAGTACTTC. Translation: CASSESQGQGYEQYF.

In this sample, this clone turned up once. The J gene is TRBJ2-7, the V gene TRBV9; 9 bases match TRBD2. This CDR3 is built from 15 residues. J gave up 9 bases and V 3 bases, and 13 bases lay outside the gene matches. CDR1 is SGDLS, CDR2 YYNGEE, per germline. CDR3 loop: CASSAIAGDPWGQYF. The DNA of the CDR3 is TGTGCCAGCAGCGCAATAGCGGGAGACCCTTGGGGGCAGTACTTC.

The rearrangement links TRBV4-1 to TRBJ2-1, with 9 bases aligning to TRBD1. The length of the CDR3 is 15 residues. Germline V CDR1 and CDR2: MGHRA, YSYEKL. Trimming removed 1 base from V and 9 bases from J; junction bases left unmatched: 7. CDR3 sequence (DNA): TGCGCCAGCAGCCAAGGGGGACAGGGTGGTGTTGAGCAGTTCTTC. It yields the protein CASSQGGQGGVEQFF.

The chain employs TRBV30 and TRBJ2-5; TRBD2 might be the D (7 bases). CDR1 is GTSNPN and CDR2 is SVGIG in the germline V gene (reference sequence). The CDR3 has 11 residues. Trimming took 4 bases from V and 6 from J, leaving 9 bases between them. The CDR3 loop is CAWKGGKTQYF. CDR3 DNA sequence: TGTGCCTGGAAGGGGGGGAAGACCCAGTACTTC.

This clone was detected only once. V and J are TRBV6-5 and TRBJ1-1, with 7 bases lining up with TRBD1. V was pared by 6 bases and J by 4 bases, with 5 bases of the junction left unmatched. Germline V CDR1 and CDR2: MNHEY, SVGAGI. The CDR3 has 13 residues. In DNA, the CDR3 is TGTGCCAGCAGCACCGGGACAGCCACTGAAGCTTTCTTT. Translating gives CASSTGTATEAFF.